Each of the 27 T cell receptor beta chains below was sequenced from the same sample in a study of shared clonotypes between healthy human individuals. Libraries were prepared by immunoSEQ multiplex PCR; TCRdb keeps only in-frame clonotypes and omits some of them. The profile covers hundreds of thousands of clones, with 90% to 96% appearing a single time and 0.055% to 0.075% taken by the ten largest. The sample was naive CD4+ T cells sorted from blood. Stated subset: CD45RA+ positively selected. All receptors derive from a woman younger than 45 in good health.

The rearrangement joins TRBV6-5 to TRBJ2-7; TRBD2 is a possible D gene (7 bases). Germline assignment: CDR1 MNHEY and CDR2 SVGAGI. This CDR3 comprises 11 residues. Trimming removed 11 bases at V and 7 bases at J, with 15 bases between. The CDR3 bases are TGTGCCGTCACGGGGGGCGGGGAGCAGTACTTC. Translation gives CAVTGGGEQYF.

The DNA for the CDR3 is TGTGCCAGCAGCTTTAGGTCTGGCAAAAACATTCAGTACTTC. Amino acid sequence: CASSFRSGKNIQYF. The rearrangement joins TRBV11-2 to TRBJ2-4; D is unresolved. V gave up 3 bases and J gave up 3 bases, with 9 bases separating them. The V gene's germline CDR1 is SGHAT and CDR2 FQNNGV. The CDR3 length is 14 residues.

The chain links TRBV19 to TRBJ2-3; the D is unclear. Germline-derived CDR1 and CDR2 are LNHDA and SQIVND (reference sequence). The V end was cut by 6 bases, the J end by 0 bases, with 4 bases between. The CDR3 sequence is 12 residues long. Here the CDR3 DNA reads TGTGCCAGTAGCCTGAGCACAGATACGCAGTATTTT. It yields the protein CASSLSTDTQYF.

The CDR3 nucleotides are TGTGCCAGCAGTTTATCGAACATAGCGGGATTTACAGATACGCAGTATTTT. This encodes CASSLSNIAGFTDTQYF. V and J are TRBV28 and TRBJ2-3; 8 positions agree with TRBD2. The CDR3 is 17 amino acids. Trimming at V came to 1 base and at J to 3 bases, leaving 9 bases not matched to a gene. Germline V CDR1 and CDR2: MDHEN, SYDVKM.

The CDR3 loop is CASSLARGGPSYGYTF. CDR3 in DNA: TGTGCCAGCAGCTTAGCGAGGGGAGGGCCGAGCTATGGCTACACCTTC. The chain couples TRBV7-6 to TRBJ1-2; D is perhaps TRBD1 (5 bases). CDR3 length: 16 amino acids. V gave up 0 bases and J gave up 4 bases, with 15 bases separating them. In germline, CDR1 is SGHVS, CDR2 FNYEAQ.

The J gene is TRBJ2-7, the V gene TRBV6-6; a possible D gene is TRBD2 (6 bases). Trimming cost V 5 bases and J 2 bases, with 13 bases left between them. Per germline, CDR1 MNHNY and CDR2 SVGAGI (reference sequence). The CDR3 spans 14 residues. CDR3 sequence (DNA): TGTGCCAGCAGTGGGCGGGGCTATACCTACGAGCAGTACTTC. It yields the protein CASSGRGYTYEQYF.

The chain uses TRBV19 and TRBJ2-5, with TRBD2 matching 7 bases. This CDR3 has 16 residues. Germline loops: CDR1 LNHDA, CDR2 SQIVND (reference sequence). V lost 4 bases and J lost 5; bases outside the gene matches: 13. This CDR3 reads CASSTSGGGELETQYF. In DNA, the CDR3 is TGTGCCAGTAGTACCTCGGGAGGAGGGGAGTTGGAGACCCAGTACTTC.

The rearrangement links TRBV19 to TRBJ2-5; 11 nucleotides line up with TRBD1. Losses at the gene ends were 4 bases for V and 5 bases for J; bases not matched to a gene: 6. Germline V gives CDR1 LNHDA, CDR2 SQIVND (reference sequence). The CDR3 is 15 amino acids. The CDR3: CASSTGQGAQETQYF. In nucleotides, the CDR3 is TGTGCCAGTAGTACTGGACAGGGGGCACAGGAGACCCAGTACTTC.

The V gene is TRBV30, the J gene TRBJ2-1; the D call may be TRBD1 or TRBD2 (7 bases each). Germline assignment: CDR1 GTSNPN and CDR2 SVGIG (reference sequence). Deletions cut 0 bases from V and 9 bases from J, with 15 bases between. The CDR3 is 14 residues long. The CDR3 reads CAWSVSGGGSEQFF. CDR3 nucleotide sequence: TGTGCCTGGAGTGTATCAGGGGGGGGAAGTGAGCAGTTCTTC.

J is TRBJ2-1 and V is TRBV11-2, with D hard to call. From germline, CDR1 is SGHAT and CDR2 FQNNGV. This CDR3 comprises 13 residues. Trimming removed 6 bases at V and 3 bases at J, with 9 bases between. CDR3 sequence reads: CASRSRGYNEQFF. DNA of the CDR3: TGTGCCAGCAGGTCTAGAGGCTACAATGAGCAGTTCTTC.

V and J are TRBV5-6 and TRBJ2-5; TRBD2 agrees at 9 bases. Germline CDR1 is SGHDT and CDR2 is YYEEEE. There are 15 residues in the CDR3. The ends lost 4 bases at V and 5 bases at J; junction bases unmatched: 9. The CDR3 bases are TGTGCCAGCAGCCCCGTAAGCGGGAGGACGGAGACCCAGTACTTC. This sequence encodes CASSPVSGRTETQYF.

The chain couples TRBV27 to TRBJ2-7; tentative D call: TRBD1 (6 bases). The CDR3 runs to 17 residues. CDR1 is MNHEY and CDR2 is SMNVEV in the germline V gene (reference sequence). Trimming took 4 bases from V and 0 from J, leaving 19 bases between them. CDR3 nucleotides: TGTGCCAGCAGTTCTTATCGTGTCAGGGGTAACTCCTACGAGCAGTACTTC. This codes for CASSSYRVRGNSYEQYF.

The chain's CDR3 is CASSQSGLTEAFF. The CDR3 region has the DNA TGTGCCAGCAGCCAATCGGGGTTAACTGAAGCTTTCTTT. The chain combines TRBV16 with TRBJ1-1; D ambiguous. Trimming stripped 0 bases from V and 5 bases from J, with 7 bases between. Germline V gives CDR1 KGHSY, CDR2 FQNENV. The CDR3 contains 13 residues.

The chain couples TRBV29-1 to TRBJ1-1, with D hard to call. This CDR3 is 13 amino acids long. The V gene lost 6 bases and the J gene lost 1 base, with 12 bases spanning the gap. CDR1 SQVTM and CDR2 ANQGSEA come from the germline V gene. The DNA for the CDR3 is TGCAGCGTCGGGATGCAACAGAACACTGAAGCTTTCTTT. Its protein product is CSVGMQQNTEAFF.

The V and J genes are TRBV18 and TRBJ2-7; TRBD1 is a possible D gene (6 bases). The CDR3 is made up of 12 amino acids. Germline V CDR1 and CDR2: KGHSH, LQKENI. The V end was cut by 3 bases, the J end by 5 bases, with 8 bases between. CDR3 sequence: CASSPDSHEQYF. For the CDR3, the DNA is TGTGCCAGCTCACCGGACAGTCACGAGCAGTACTTC.

The V gene is TRBV4-2, the J gene TRBJ2-3, with TRBD2 identical over 8 bases. The CDR3 sequence is 16 residues long. Germline trimming cut 0 bases from V and 7 bases from J; bases unmatched to any gene: 9. The germline CDR1 and CDR2 sequences are LGHNA and YNFKEQ. The CDR3 is CASSQEGAGERNTQYF. In DNA, the CDR3 is TGTGCCAGCAGCCAAGAGGGAGCGGGAGAGCGCAATACGCAGTATTTT.

This rearrangement joins TRBV4-1 to TRBJ2-3; TRBD2 agrees at 10 bases. The V gene's germline CDR1 is MGHRA and CDR2 YSYEKL. The ends lost 1 base at V and 5 bases at J; junction bases unmatched: 6. The CDR3 sequence is 16 residues long. CDR3 DNA: TGCGCCAGCAGCCAAGTACGGAGACTAGCGGGAGATACGCAGTATTTT. This sequence encodes CASSQVRRLAGDTQYF.

This sequence joins TRBV2 and TRBJ1-4; unclear D gene. The J call is uncertain, as TRBJ2-2 better fits the DNA end. CDR1 is SNHLY, CDR2 FYNNEI, per germline. The CDR3 covers 13 residues. The CDR3 DNA is TGTGCCAGCAGTGGGGGTGCGTCAGTGGAGCTGTTTTTT. This encodes CASSGGASVELFF.

The rearrangement uses TRBV4-1 and TRBJ2-5, with 8 bases fitting TRBD2. Germline assignment: CDR1 MGHRA and CDR2 YSYEKL. CDR3 length: 15 residues. The junction had 4 bases not matched to a gene; V was cut back by 0 bases and J by 4 bases. CDR3 residues: CASSQDREGRETQYF. The CDR3 DNA is TGCGCCAGCAGCCAAGATCGGGAGGGACGAGAGACCCAGTACTTC.

The chain employs TRBV4-1 and TRBJ1-1, with 8 bases matching TRBD1. CDR1 and CDR2 (germline): MGHRA, YSYEKL. V gave up 4 bases and J gave up 5 bases; unmatched junction bases: 12. This CDR3 has 16 residues. The CDR3 loop is CASSLGQARTRTEAFF. The DNA of the CDR3 is TGCGCCAGCAGCCTGGGACAGGCCCGGACGAGGACTGAAGCTTTCTTT.

This clone occurred once. The chain combines TRBV28 with TRBJ1-5; D is unclear. The CDR3 is 14 amino acids. V was clipped by 6 bases and J by 5 bases, with 14 bases between them. The germline gives CDR1 MDHEN, CDR2 SYDVKM. CDR3: CASSPDRVHQPQHF. CDR3 coding DNA: TGTGCCAGCAGCCCCGATAGGGTCCATCAGCCCCAGCATTTT.

This rearrangement joins TRBV18 to TRBJ2-7; TRBD2 aligns across 7 bases. Unmatched junction bases numbered 9, after V lost 4 bases and J lost 0 bases. Germline values: CDR1 KGHSH, CDR2 LQKENI. The CDR3 runs 16 residues. CDR3 amino acids: CASSRYIGGGSYEQYF. CDR3 bases: TGTGCCAGCTCACGTTATATTGGCGGGGGCTCCTACGAGCAGTACTTC.

The chain recombines TRBV5-4 with TRBJ2-5; weak D call: TRBD1 (6 bases). The CDR3 contains 14 residues. V lost 1 base to trimming and J lost 3 bases, with 10 bases between them. The V gene's germline CDR1 is SGHNT and CDR2 YYREEE (reference sequence). The CDR3 coding sequence is TGTGCCAGCAGCTTGCAGGGGAATAAAGAGACCCAGTACTTC. It yields the protein CASSLQGNKETQYF.

The V call is TRBV15, the J call TRBJ2-7; possibly TRBD1 for D (6 bases). V was trimmed by 0 bases and J by 3 bases, leaving 15 bases between them. The CDR3 totals 16 residues. Germline assignment: CDR1 LNHNV and CDR2 YYDKDF (reference sequence). The CDR3 protein is CATSRESLLQGYEQYF. CDR3 coding DNA: TGTGCCACCAGCAGAGAATCCCTACTACAGGGCTACGAGCAGTACTTC. Filled out from reference TRBV15 and TRBJ2-7, the complete variable domain reads DAMVIQNPRYQVTQFGKPVTLSCSQTLNHNVMYWYQQKSSQAPKLLFHYYDKDFNNEADTPDNFQSRRPNTSFCFLDIRSPGLGDTAMYLCATSRESLLQGYEQYFGPGTRLTVT.

This clone showed up just once. This chain connects TRBV25-1 to TRBJ2-3, with D maybe TRBD2 (5 bases). CDR3 size: 14 residues. Germline CDR1 reads MGHDK; CDR2 reads SYGVNS. V dropped 3 bases and J dropped 6 bases, with 13 bases sitting between them. CDR3 region: CASSDRAVADTQYF. In DNA, the CDR3 is TGTGCCAGCAGTGATCGAGCGGTAGCCGATACGCAGTATTTT.

The chain carries TRBV13 and TRBJ2-7; TRBD1 aligns across 9 bases. CDR1 is PRHDT, CDR2 FYEKMQ, per germline (reference sequence). The CDR3 is 13 amino acids. Trimming cost V 3 bases and J 6 bases; bases outside gene matches: 3. As DNA, the CDR3 is TGTGCCAGCAGCTTTGGGACAGGGATCGAGCAGTACTTC. It codes for CASSFGTGIEQYF.

V usage is TRBV2 and J usage is TRBJ1-1; D is undetermined. The CDR3 is 11 residues long. Trimming left V 7 bases short and J 0 bases short, with 3 bases between. The V gene's germline CDR1 is SNHLY and CDR2 FYNNEI. CDR3 region: CASMVNTEAFF. The CDR3 region has the DNA TGTGCCAGCATGGTGAACACTGAAGCTTTCTTT.